This T cell receptor (beta chain) was captured in a study of blood T cell repertoires in COVID-19. Germline V gene data show CDR1 as SEHNR and CDR2 as FQNEAQ (reference sequence). Trimming took 6 bases from V and 7 from J, leaving 18 bases between them. CDR3 length: 14 residues. The authors' processing: Amplified reference gene primers provided the basis for estimating nucleated cell counts. The protocol was immunoSEQ multiplex PCR, while the TCRdb copy is restricted to in-frame clones and leaves out a portion. For V, J and clone size, that table is used; D and trimming come from the DNA. Of under 150,000 clones in the sample, approximately 71% were seen once. This clone was counted a few times.

The chain links TRBV7-9 to TRBJ1-2; no definite D call. This clonotype was sampled from a woman aged 70-85 years with acute or convalescent COVID-19. Material: peripheral blood. The CDR3, as DNA: TGTGCCAGCAGGGGAGAGGGCCCGGCGAGTGGCTACACCTTC. Its translation is CASRGEGPASGYTF.